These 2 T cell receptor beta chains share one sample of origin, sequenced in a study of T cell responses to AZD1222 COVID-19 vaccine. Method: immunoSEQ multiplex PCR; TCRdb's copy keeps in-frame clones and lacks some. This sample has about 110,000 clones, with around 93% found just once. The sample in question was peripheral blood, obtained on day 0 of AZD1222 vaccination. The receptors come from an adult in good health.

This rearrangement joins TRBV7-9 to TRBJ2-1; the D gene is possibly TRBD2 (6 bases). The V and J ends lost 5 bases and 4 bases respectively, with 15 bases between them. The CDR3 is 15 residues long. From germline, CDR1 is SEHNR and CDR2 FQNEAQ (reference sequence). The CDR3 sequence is CASSVRGSGYNEQFF. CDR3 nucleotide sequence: TGTGCCAGCAGCGTACGGGGGTCAGGATACAATGAGCAGTTCTTC.

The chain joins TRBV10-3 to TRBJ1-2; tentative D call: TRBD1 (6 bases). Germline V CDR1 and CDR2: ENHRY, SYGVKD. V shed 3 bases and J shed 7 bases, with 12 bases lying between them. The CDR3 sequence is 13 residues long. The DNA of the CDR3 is TGTGCCATCAGTGACGGGGGGCTGATTGGCTACACCTTC. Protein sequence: CAISDGGLIGYTF.